This T cell receptor (beta chain) is drawn from a study of blood T cell repertoires in COVID-19 (TCRdb year 2020). Regarding the research as a whole: The collaborator samples originated in the United States, Italy and Spain and spanned the acute and convalescent phases of COVID-19. The prospective study material was composed of cDNA or gDNA derived from T cells, B-cell-depleted T cells, or PBMCs. Deeply sampled blood TCRbeta repertoires from subjects exposed to, actively infected with, or recovered from COVID-19 were included in the dataset. The repertoires were released in a freely available public database intended as a resource for research on the immune response to SARS-CoV-2. The samples were drawn from two sources: the first 160 participants of the ongoing ImmuneRACE study, and 950 to 1,500 subjects contributed by 6 global collaborators. A de-identified subject ID, COVID-19 status, age in years and sex were almost always included in the sample metadata. Where available, HLA class I and class II types were taken from metadata supplied by the sample provider and were not determined by assay-based typing. Beyond this particular receptor, the publication reports: The quantity of clinical and demographic metadata differed by source and by participant and was supplied without curation.

With respect to this clone: It lacks a known antigen. Base quality data are lacking; no much larger clone is found one base away.

TCRbeta CDR3 regions were amplified from genomic DNA by means of the immunoSEQ Assay, a bias-controlled multiplex PCR. The original methods were these. The number of nucleated cells in each sample was estimated from the amplification of reference gene primers within the assay. Sequence reads were collapsed and filtered to measure the absolute abundance of every unique TCRbeta CDR3 rearrangement. Productive Simpson clonality was computed per sample as the square root of Simpson's diversity index over productive rearrangements. TCRdb's version of the immuneACCESS table is confined to in-frame rearrangements and falls short of the full clone set. An unresolved V gene accounts for under half of the shortfall where checked; the remainder is of unknown origin. That table furnishes V, J and clone size, whereas the DNA furnished D and trimming. In all, the sample holds about 170,000 clones, and 85% to 90% of those were seen once. Clones ranked in the top ten supply 2% to 3% of the sample.

V and J are trimmed by 2 bases and 5 bases, and the gene matches miss 9 bases of the junction. From a lookup of the germline V gene, CDR1 and CDR2 are SGHTA and FQGNSA. The CDR3 measures 16 amino acids from cysteine to phenylalanine. Only CDR3 DNA remains: 48 bases, in frame from the first base. One collaborating source in Seattle enrolled patients during active infection and followed them longitudinally through the course of disease. Collaborating institutions collected whole blood in K2EDTA tubes following their own protocols. For TCRbeta analysis, collaborator samples were shipped as frozen whole blood, as isolated PBMCs, or as DNA extracted from either sample type.

Sequenced sample: peripheral blood. The sequence links TRBV7-2 to TRBJ2-3; 8 bases in the middle match TRBD2. The sequence came from a woman of 80 years or more with COVID-19, enrolled during active disease. The CDR3 sequence is CASSLSHGRAGDTQYF. The DNA is as follows: TGTGCCAGCAGCTTATCCCACGGGAGGGCGGGAGATACGCAGTATTTT.